This T cell receptor beta chain derives from a study of blood T cell repertoires in COVID-19. Study summary: Samples of COVID-19 (acute and convalescent) were obtained from the United States, Italy and Spain.

Under the authors' procedure: Nucleated cell number was recorded as an estimate derived from reference gene primer amplification. Profiled with immunoSEQ multiplex PCR; TCRdb holds only in-frame clones, not every one. D and trimming were read from the DNA, whereas the V and J calls and clone size are those reported in that table. The repertoire holds 90,000 to 120,000 clones, over 60% seen once, with roughly 4.3% in the top ten. The CDR3 runs 14 residues. Trimming removed 5 bases from V and 0 bases from J; junction bases left unmatched: 3. Germline V CDR1 and CDR2: SGHVS, FNYEAQ. This clone has just one count.

The sequence derives from a man aged 65 to 85 with acute or convalescent COVID-19. Sequencing input: peripheral blood. The gene calls are TRBV7-6 and TRBJ1-1; 7 bases align to TRBD1. CDR3 sequence (DNA): TGTGCCAGCAGCCCTCAGGGGGTGAACACTGAAGCTTTCTTT. Translated, it gives CASSPQGVNTEAFF.